This T cell receptor beta chain came from a study of T-cell reconstitution after alpha-beta-depleted transplantation in children. Study results and limitations: A year had passed since transplant, and T-cell counts and diversity by then came mostly from newly produced T cells. After transplant, at about two months, alpha-beta T cells were reportedly derived from several hundred expanded graft clones. Some patients' high day-60 TCRbeta diversity was attributed to recipient cells surviving conditioning.

Trimming took off 0 bases at V and 2 bases at J, with 9 bases between the two ends. The CDR3 covers 15 residues. CDR1 LGHDT and CDR2 YNNKEL come from the germline V gene (reference sequence). A library of TCRbeta sequences, prepared with unique molecular identifiers, was generated. Each CDR3 protein is one row after TCRdb ran MiXCR on the PCR reads. The sample carries over 85,000 distinct CDR3 sequences, roughly 7.2% recorded once. This clonotype showed up many times. Its cognate antigen is unknown. The TCR sequence derives from a boy aged 2 to 10 with acute lymphoblastic leukemia, due to receive a stem cell transplant. The gene calls are TRBV3-1 and TRBJ2-3; D is undetermined. The sample was PBMCs, taken before TCRalphabeta/CD19-depleted stem cell transplant. In DNA form, the CDR3 reads TGTGCCAGCAGCCAAGACGGTAGCCACACAGATACGCAGTATTTT. Protein product: CASSQDGSHTDTQYF.